This TCR beta chain appears in the sequencing data of a study of blood T cell repertoires in COVID-19. With 2 bases clipped from V and 0 bases from J, the junction kept 15 bases outside the gene matches. The CDR3 is 20 amino acids. From germline, CDR1 is MNHNS and CDR2 SASEGT. The method was immunoSEQ multiplex PCR; TCRdb's version includes in-frame clones alone and lacks a portion of them. The table has approximately 210,000 clones, 80% to 85% seen once. The chain couples TRBV6-1 to TRBJ2-2; TRBD2 matches at 7 bases. Sequencing was carried out using peripheral blood. This sequence was found in a man between 25 and 39 years old with active or convalescent COVID-19. The CDR3 region is CASSEKGFGGSLANTGELFF. Written as DNA, the CDR3 is TGTGCCAGCAGTGAAAAGGGGTTCGGCGGGAGCCTTGCGAACACCGGGGAGCTGTTTTTT.